The next 10 T cell receptor beta chains were all read from a single sample in a study of blood T cell repertoires in COVID-19. TCRdb's table, derived via immunoSEQ multiplex PCR, lists solely in-frame clones and lacks some. The sample holds about 440,000 clones, approximately 90% seen once. The sequenced sample consisted of peripheral blood. The receptors shown here come from a woman in her 30s with acute or convalescent COVID-19.

V gene TRBV28 combines with J gene TRBJ1-6; D unresolved. CDR3 length equals 15 residues. V was pared by 6 bases and J by 2 bases, with 11 bases between. Germline CDR1 MDHEN, CDR2 SYDVKM. CDR3 sequence reads: CASRLSDTYNSPLHF. Written as DNA, the CDR3 is TGTGCCAGCAGGCTCAGTGACACCTATAATTCACCCCTCCACTTT.

This sequence joins TRBV24-1 and TRBJ2-2; 8 nucleotides agree with TRBD2. Per germline, CDR1 KGHDR and CDR2 SFDVKD. The CDR3 is 17 residues long. Unmatched junction bases numbered 9, after V lost 3 bases and J lost 4 bases. The CDR3 region is CATSDPGGSFPTGELFF. The DNA for the CDR3 is TGTGCCACCAGTGATCCGGGAGGGAGTTTCCCCACCGGGGAGCTGTTTTTT.

V is TRBV24-1 and J is TRBJ2-7; 7 bases align to TRBD1. Germline CDR1 KGHDR, CDR2 SFDVKD. Trimming at V came to 3 bases and at J to 4 bases, leaving 2 bases not matched to a gene. The CDR3 is made up of 13 amino acids. CDR3 sequence reads: CATSDPGQYEQYF. The DNA of the CDR3 is TGTGCCACCAGTGATCCGGGACAGTACGAGCAGTACTTC.

The V call is TRBV27, the J call TRBJ2-1; 7 nucleotides align to TRBD1. Germline lookup yields CDR1 MNHEY and CDR2 SMNVEV (reference sequence). Unmatched junction bases numbered 7, after V lost 6 bases and J lost 5 bases. The CDR3 length is 14 residues. The DNA of the CDR3 is TGTGCCAGCAGGGGGGACAGACCTAACAATGAGCAGTTCTTC. Translation gives CASRGDRPNNEQFF.

The chain has TRBV15 and TRBJ1-6, with 7 bases identical to TRBD1. The V and J ends lost 5 bases and 6 bases, in that order; junction bases with no gene match: 7. This CDR3 has 15 amino acids. Per germline, CDR1 LNHNV and CDR2 YYDKDF (reference sequence). The CDR3 DNA sequence: TGTGCCACCAGCCTAACGAACAGGGGTAATTCACCCCTCCACTTT. Encoded protein: CATSLTNRGNSPLHF.

The V and J genes are TRBV7-7 and TRBJ2-1, with TRBD1 identical over 10 bases. The germline gives CDR1 SSHAT, CDR2 FNYEAQ (reference sequence). The CDR3 extends over 18 amino acids. The V gene end was trimmed by 1 base and the J gene end by 10 bases; junction bases not matched to a gene: 16. CDR3 in amino acids: CASSLGGPGDRGEKEQFF. The DNA of the CDR3 is TGTGCCAGCAGCTTAGGCGGACCAGGGGACAGGGGAGAAAAGGAGCAGTTCTTC.

This clone has just one count. The rearrangement links TRBV12-3 or TRBV12-4 to TRBJ2-1, with D maybe TRBD1 (6 bases). Trimming shortened V by 7 bases and J by 8 bases, and 15 bases separated the two germline ends. The CDR3 has 13 amino acids. CDR3 loop: CASKQGNFDEQFF. The CDR3 nucleotides are TGTGCCAGCAAACAGGGTAATTTCGATGAGCAGTTCTTC.

This chain links TRBV6-5 with TRBJ1-1, with 7 positions matching TRBD1. V lost 7 bases, J lost 0 bases, and 2 bases stayed unmatched. The CDR3 totals 13 residues. CDR1 is MNHEY and CDR2 is SVGAGI in the germline V gene. The CDR3 DNA follows: TGTGCCAGCAAGGGGGCGGTGAACACTGAAGCTTTCTTT. Protein: CASKGAVNTEAFF.

V and J are TRBV10-1 and TRBJ2-7; D gene ambiguous. This CDR3 is 13 amino acids long. Trimming stripped 5 bases from V and 1 base from J, with 9 bases between. Germline lookup yields CDR1 WNHNN and CDR2 SYGVQD (reference sequence). The CDR3 region has the DNA TGCGCCAGCAGTCTAGACGGTTCCTACGAGCAGTACTTC. It codes for CASSLDGSYEQYF.

The rearrangement links TRBV4-1 to TRBJ2-5, with D unresolved. The CDR3 runs to 15 residues. CDR1 and CDR2 from the germline V gene are MGHRA and YSYEKL. Trimming stripped 0 bases from V and 2 bases from J, with 10 bases between. In nucleotides, the CDR3 is TGCGCCAGCAGCCAAGATCCTCAGTATCAAGAGACCCAGTACTTC. Translated: CASSQDPQYQETQYF.